The next 18 T cell receptor beta chains were all read from a single sample in a study of shared clonotypes between healthy human individuals. Libraries were prepared by immunoSEQ multiplex PCR; TCRdb keeps only in-frame clonotypes and omits some of them. The data show around 980,000 clones, 70% to 80% seen once. Sequenced: memory CD4+ T cells from PBMCs. Subset of the sample: CD45RA-negative fraction. These receptors came from a man younger than 35 in good health. Some clones in this sample may be carry-over from other donors' samples.

The rearrangement joins TRBV7-9 to TRBJ1-4; D is perhaps TRBD1 (6 bases). Germline V CDR1 and CDR2: SEHNR, FQNEAQ (reference sequence). The CDR3 is 17 amino acids. V lost 2 bases to trimming and J lost 0 bases, with 13 bases between them. The CDR3 region has the DNA TGTGCCAGCAGCTTAAGGGGGGCTGGGGCAACTAATGAAAAACTGTTTTTT. Its translation: CASSLRGAGATNEKLFF.

The V and J genes are TRBV2 and TRBJ2-3, with TRBD2 identical over 14 bases. The CDR3 runs to 14 residues. The trim removed 10 bases at V and 6 bases at J, leaving 6 bases unmatched. The germline CDR1 and CDR2 sequences are SNHLY and FYNNEI. CDR3 region: CATRTSGGRDTQYF. CDR3 DNA: TGTGCCACCCGGACTAGCGGGGGGAGGGATACGCAGTATTTT.

A few counts support this clone. This chain connects TRBV29-1 to TRBJ1-1; D gene uncertain. The germline CDR1 and CDR2 sequences are SQVTM and ANQGSEA. The CDR3 contains 13 residues. V was cut by 4 bases and J by 3 bases, with 12 bases left in between. The CDR3 DNA follows: TGCAGCGTTGCCGTGGGGAGATACACTGAAGCTTTCTTT. Translating gives CSVAVGRYTEAFF.

This clone was seen a few times. The rearrangement uses TRBV27 and TRBJ2-7; the D gene is possibly TRBD1 (5 bases). The CDR3 is made up of 14 amino acids. The ends were cut back, 3 bases at V and 2 bases at J, with 11 bases in the middle. Per germline, CDR1 MNHEY and CDR2 SMNVEV (reference sequence). For the CDR3, the DNA is TGTGCCAGCAGTTTGCACAGGACGACCTACGAGCAGTACTTC. Residues: CASSLHRTTYEQYF.

This clone was picked up many times. J is TRBJ2-5 and V is TRBV11-2; D may match TRBD1 or TRBD2 (7 bases each). The CDR3 length is 15 residues. CDR1 SGHAT and CDR2 FQNNGV come from the germline V gene. Trimming removed 7 bases from V and 6 bases from J, with 21 bases in between. The CDR3 loop is CASTYGQGGGKTQYF. CDR3 DNA: TGTGCCAGCACCTATGGCCAGGGAGGGGGCAAGACCCAGTACTTC.

The V and J genes are TRBV7-3 and TRBJ2-3; no firm D call. Germline V gene data show CDR1 as SGHTA and CDR2 as FQGTGA. Trimming took off 2 bases at V and 5 bases at J, with 11 bases between the two ends. There are 14 residues in the CDR3. The CDR3 bases are TGTGCCAGCAGCTTAGGGGTTCAAGGAGATACGCAGTATTTT. It is translated as CASSLGVQGDTQYF.

This clone appeared once. This chain links TRBV11-3 with TRBJ2-5; 10 bases are a match to TRBD1. Trimming cost V 4 bases and J 0 bases; bases outside gene matches: 5. CDR1 and CDR2 from the germline V gene are SGHNT and YENEEA. CDR3 size: 16 residues. As DNA, the CDR3 is TGTGCCAGCAGCTCAACCGGGACAGGGGACCAAGAGACCCAGTACTTC. This codes for CASSSTGTGDQETQYF.

V usage is TRBV5-6 and J usage is TRBJ2-5; TRBD1 matches at 8 bases. Per germline, CDR1 SGHDT and CDR2 YYEEEE. Losses at the gene ends were 4 bases for V and 5 bases for J; bases not matched to a gene: 13. The CDR3 has 16 amino acids. CDR3 sequence: CASSPVGQGAGETQYF. As DNA, the CDR3 is TGTGCCAGCAGCCCCGTAGGGCAGGGGGCGGGGGAGACCCAGTACTTC.

The chain uses TRBV5-6 and TRBJ2-5; possible D gene TRBD2, 6 bases. The CDR3 is made up of 14 amino acids. Per the germline V gene, CDR1 is SGHDT and CDR2 is YYEEEE. The V and J ends lost 4 bases and 5 bases respectively, with 15 bases between them. Here the CDR3 reads CASSAGLRGETQYF. The CDR3 nucleotides read TGTGCCAGCAGCGCTGGCCTCCGGGGGGAGACCCAGTACTTC.

This clone has just one count. V is TRBV5-1 and J is TRBJ2-1; D might be TRBD2 (6 bases). The CDR3 spans 16 residues. Germline lookup yields CDR1 SGHRS and CDR2 YFSETQ. V gave up 2 bases and J gave up 9 bases, with 21 bases separating them. CDR3 region: CASSLAGPGYPGEQFF. The CDR3 region has the DNA TGCGCCAGCAGCTTAGCGGGTCCAGGCTACCCGGGTGAGCAGTTCTTC.

The chain links TRBV10-3 to TRBJ1-2; TRBD1 aligns across 8 bases. Germline V gene lookup returns CDR1 ENHRY and CDR2 SYGVKD. V dropped 5 bases and J dropped 10; count of bases not matched to a gene: 9. CDR3 size: 13 residues. The chain's CDR3 is CAISPGGQGYYTF. As DNA, the CDR3 is TGTGCCATCAGTCCCGGTGGACAGGGCTACTACACCTTC.

The chain joins TRBV5-5 to TRBJ2-5, with 7 bases identical to TRBD2. CDR1 and CDR2 (germline): SGHKS, YYEKEE (reference sequence). CDR3 length: 15 amino acids. J lost 2 bases, V lost 4 bases, and 8 bases had no gene match. DNA for the CDR3: TGTGCCAGCAGCCCGCAGCCCGGGGGGCAAGAGACCCAGTACTTC. This gives the protein CASSPQPGGQETQYF.

CDR3 coding DNA: TGTGCCAGCAGCTTAGTAGCGGGAATTGAGCAGTTCTTC. This sequence encodes CASSLVAGIEQFF. V gene TRBV7-2 combines with J gene TRBJ2-1, with 8 bases fitting TRBD2. Unmatched junction bases numbered 2, after V lost 1 base and J lost 9 bases. Germline values: CDR1 SGHTA, CDR2 FQGNSA. The CDR3 has 13 amino acids.

This rearrangement joins TRBV7-6 to TRBJ1-2; 8 nucleotides align to TRBD1. CDR3 length: 16 residues. The V and J ends lost 0 bases and 3 bases, in that order; junction bases with no gene match: 6. Germline-derived CDR1 and CDR2 are SGHVS and FNYEAQ. CDR3 sequence: CASSLAPTGDYYGYTF. The CDR3 nucleotides are TGTGCCAGCAGCTTAGCCCCGACAGGGGATTACTATGGCTACACCTTC. Looking up the rest from reference TRBV7-6 and TRBJ1-2 gives the full variable domain: GAGVSQSPRYKVTKRGQDVALRCDPISGHVSLYWYRQALGQGPEFLTYFNYEAQQDKSGLPNDRFSAERPEGSISTLTIQRTEQRDSAMYRCASSLAPTGDYYGYTFGSGTRLTVV.

This clone appeared a single time. The chain joins TRBV28 to TRBJ1-5; TRBD1 matches at 12 bases. Germline trimming cut 4 bases from V and 6 bases from J; bases unmatched to any gene: 4. The CDR3 totals 15 residues. Germline CDR1 reads MDHEN; CDR2 reads SYDVKM. The DNA for the CDR3 is TGTGCCAGCAGTTCGGGACAGGGGGCCGGTCAGCCCCAGCATTTT. Protein: CASSSGQGAGQPQHF.

Regarding this clone: A read error is the likely source, as a far larger clone sits one nucleotide away. Other DNA sequences within the sample encode an identical CDR3. The genes are TRBV30 and TRBJ2-2, with 11 bases lining up with TRBD2. CDR1 GTSNPN and CDR2 SVGIG come from the germline V gene (reference sequence). V gave up 7 bases and J gave up 4 bases; unmatched junction bases: 14. The CDR3 spans 17 residues. The CDR3, as DNA: TGTGCCTCGAACCCGACTAGCGGGATGGTTCGCACCGGGGAGCTGTTTTTT. Encoded protein: CASNPTSGMVRTGELFF.

With respect to this clone: One end of the junction is discordant with germline, which a read error may explain. The chain is built from TRBV7-9 and TRBJ1-4, with D possibly matching TRBD1 (6 bases). The CDR3 runs to 14 residues. Per the germline V gene, CDR1 is SEHNR and CDR2 is FQNEAQ (reference sequence). CDR3 loop: CASSRDTRNEKLFF. The CDR3 nucleotides read TGCGCCAGCAGCCGGGACACTCGGAATGAAAAACTGTTTTTT. Full variable domain (remainder filled in from reference TRBV7-9 and TRBJ1-4): DTGVSQNPRHKITKRGQNVTFRCDPISEHNRLYWYRQTLGQGPEFLTYFQNEAQLEKSRLLSDRFSAERPKGSFSTLEIQRTEQGDSAMYLCASSRDTRNEKLFFGSGTQLSVL.

The chain carries TRBV4-3 and TRBJ2-3; 11 bases are a match to TRBD2. Germline loops: CDR1 LGHNA, CDR2 YSLEER. CDR3 length equals 18 residues. With V trimmed by 0 bases and J by 4 bases, 9 bases remained unmatched. CDR3 coding DNA: TGCGCCAGCAGCCAAGATCTTCTTGCTAGCGGGAGGCCAGATACGCAGTATTTT. Protein product: CASSQDLLASGRPDTQYF.